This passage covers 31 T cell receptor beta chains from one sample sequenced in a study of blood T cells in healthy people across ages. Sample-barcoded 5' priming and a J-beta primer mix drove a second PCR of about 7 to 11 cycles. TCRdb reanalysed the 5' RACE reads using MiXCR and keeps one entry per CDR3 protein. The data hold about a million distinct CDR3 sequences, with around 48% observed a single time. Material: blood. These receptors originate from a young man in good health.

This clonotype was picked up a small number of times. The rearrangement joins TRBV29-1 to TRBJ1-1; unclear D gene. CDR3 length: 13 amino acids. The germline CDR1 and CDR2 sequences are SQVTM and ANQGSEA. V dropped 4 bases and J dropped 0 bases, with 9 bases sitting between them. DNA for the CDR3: TGCAGCGTTGTGTCGCGGCTGAACACTGAAGCTTTCTTT. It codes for CSVVSRLNTEAFF.

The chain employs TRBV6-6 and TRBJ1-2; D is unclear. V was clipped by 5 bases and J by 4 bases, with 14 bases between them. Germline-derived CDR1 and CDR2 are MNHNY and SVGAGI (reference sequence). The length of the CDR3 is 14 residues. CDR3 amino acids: CASSTRTASYGYTF. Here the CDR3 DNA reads TGTGCCAGCAGTACGCGGACTGCAAGCTATGGCTACACCTTC.

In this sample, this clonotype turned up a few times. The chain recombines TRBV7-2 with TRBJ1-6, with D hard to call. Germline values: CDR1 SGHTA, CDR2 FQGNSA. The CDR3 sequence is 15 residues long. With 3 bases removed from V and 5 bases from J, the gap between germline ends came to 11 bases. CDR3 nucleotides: TGTGCCAGCAGCTTCCTCCACCCAAATAATTCACCCCTCCACTTT. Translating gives CASSFLHPNNSPLHF.

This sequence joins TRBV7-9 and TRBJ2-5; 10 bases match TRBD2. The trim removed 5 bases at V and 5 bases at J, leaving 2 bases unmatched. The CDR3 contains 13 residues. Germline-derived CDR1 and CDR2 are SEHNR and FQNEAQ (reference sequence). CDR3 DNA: TGTGCCAGCAGCCAACTAGCGGGGGAGACCCAGTACTTC. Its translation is CASSQLAGETQYF.

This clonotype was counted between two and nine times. The CDR3 reads CASSLAIDRGRPSGYTF. CDR3 in DNA: TGTGCCAGCAGCTTAGCGATCGACAGGGGTCGCCCATCTGGCTACACCTTC. The rearrangement joins TRBV7-2 to TRBJ1-2, with 8 positions matching TRBD1. The CDR3 contains 17 residues. V was clipped by 0 bases and J by 7 bases; unmatched bases: 13. Germline V gives CDR1 SGHTA, CDR2 FQGNSA. Using reference TRBV7-2 and TRBJ1-2 for the parts outside the CDR3, the full variable domain is GAGVSQSPSNKVTEKGKDVELRCDPISGHTALYWYRQSLGQGLEFLIYFQGNSAPDKSGLPSDRFSAERTGGSVSTLTIQRTQQEDSAVYLCASSLAIDRGRPSGYTFGSGTRLTVV.

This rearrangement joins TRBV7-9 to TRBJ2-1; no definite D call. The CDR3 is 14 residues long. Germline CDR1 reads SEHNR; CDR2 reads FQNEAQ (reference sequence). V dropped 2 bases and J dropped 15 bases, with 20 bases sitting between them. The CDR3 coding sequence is TGTGCCAGCAGCTTATCGGGTGAAGCTCGTAGCAGGTTCTTC. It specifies CASSLSGEARSRFF.

CDR3 protein: CASSEGTSGPYEQYF. The CDR3 region has the DNA TGTGCCAGCAGTGAAGGGACTAGCGGCCCTTACGAGCAGTACTTC. This chain links TRBV6-1 with TRBJ2-7; TRBD2 agrees at 10 bases. The CDR3 length is 15 residues. Trimming took 1 base from V and 4 from J; bases not matched to a gene: 4. Germline-derived CDR1 and CDR2 are MNHNS and SASEGT.

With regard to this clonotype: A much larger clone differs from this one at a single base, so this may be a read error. CDR3 residues: CASSLFTGNSYNEQYF. Written as DNA, the CDR3 is TGTGCCAGCAGCCTTTTTACCGGCAATTCGTACAATGAGCAGTACTTC. The chain employs TRBV7-2 and TRBJ2-1; D remains ambiguous. The DNA matches TRBJ2-7 better at its end, which makes the J call doubtful. The CDR3 runs 16 residues. Germline loops: CDR1 SGHTA, CDR2 FQGNSA.

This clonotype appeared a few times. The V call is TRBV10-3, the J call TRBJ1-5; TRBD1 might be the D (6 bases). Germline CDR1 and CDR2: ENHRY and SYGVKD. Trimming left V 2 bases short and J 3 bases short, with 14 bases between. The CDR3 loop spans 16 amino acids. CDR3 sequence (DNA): TGTGCCATCAGTGAGCCTGATTGGGACACCAATCAGCCCCAGCATTTT. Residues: CAISEPDWDTNQPQHF.

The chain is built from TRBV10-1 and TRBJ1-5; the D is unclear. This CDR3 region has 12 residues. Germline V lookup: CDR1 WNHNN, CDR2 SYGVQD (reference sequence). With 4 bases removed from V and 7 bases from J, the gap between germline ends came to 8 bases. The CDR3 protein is CASSVRTQPQHF. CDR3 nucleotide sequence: TGCGCCAGCAGTGTAAGGACCCAGCCCCAGCATTTT.

CDR3 nucleotides: TGCAGTGCTAGAGGAGCCTTCCACACTGAAGCTTTCTTT. Amino acids: CSARGAFHTEAFF. This sequence joins TRBV20-1 and TRBJ1-1; D is undetermined. V shed 1 base and J shed 3 bases, with 9 bases lying between them. CDR1 is DFQATT, CDR2 SNEGSKA, per germline (reference sequence). The CDR3 runs to 13 residues.

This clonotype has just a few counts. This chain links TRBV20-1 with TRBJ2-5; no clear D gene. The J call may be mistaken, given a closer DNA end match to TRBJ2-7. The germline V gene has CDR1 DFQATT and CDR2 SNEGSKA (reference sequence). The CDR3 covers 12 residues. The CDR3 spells CSARLATYEQYF. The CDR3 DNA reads TGCAGTGCTAGACTGGCCACCTACGAGCAGTACTTC.

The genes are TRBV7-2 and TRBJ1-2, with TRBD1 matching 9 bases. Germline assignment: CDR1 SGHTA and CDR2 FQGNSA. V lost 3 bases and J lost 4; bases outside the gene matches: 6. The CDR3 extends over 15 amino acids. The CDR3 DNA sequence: TGTGCCAGCAGCTTTGGACCGGGACAGGGCTATGGCTACACCTTC. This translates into CASSFGPGQGYGYTF.

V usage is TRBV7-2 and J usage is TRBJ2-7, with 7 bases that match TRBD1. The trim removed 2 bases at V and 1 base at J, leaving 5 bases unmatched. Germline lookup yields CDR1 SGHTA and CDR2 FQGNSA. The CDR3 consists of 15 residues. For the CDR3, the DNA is TGTGCCAGCAGCTTAACTGGACAGGCATCCTACGAGCAGTACTTC. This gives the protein CASSLTGQASYEQYF.

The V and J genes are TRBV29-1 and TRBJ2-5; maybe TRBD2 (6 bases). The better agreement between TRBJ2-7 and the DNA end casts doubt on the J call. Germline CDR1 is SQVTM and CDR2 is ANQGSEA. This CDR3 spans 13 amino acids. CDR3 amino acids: CSVGRGPGYEQYF. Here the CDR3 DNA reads TGCAGCGTTGGGCGGGGCCCCGGGTACGAGCAGTACTTC.

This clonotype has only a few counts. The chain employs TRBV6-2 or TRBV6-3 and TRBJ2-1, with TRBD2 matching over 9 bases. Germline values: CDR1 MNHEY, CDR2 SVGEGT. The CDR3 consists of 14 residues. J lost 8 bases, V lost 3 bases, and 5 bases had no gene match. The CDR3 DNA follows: TGTGCCAGCAGTTATCACCTAGCGGGGTATGAGCAGTTCTTC. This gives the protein CASSYHLAGYEQFF.

CDR3 sequence (DNA): TGTGCCAGCAGCTTCGGTAGTGCGGCCTACGAGCAGTACTTC. It yields the protein CASSFGSAAYEQYF. The rearrangement uses TRBV7-6 and TRBJ2-7; D not certain. Per the germline V gene, CDR1 is SGHVS and CDR2 is FNYEAQ. With 3 bases removed from V and 2 bases from J, the gap between germline ends came to 11 bases. This CDR3 spans 14 amino acids.

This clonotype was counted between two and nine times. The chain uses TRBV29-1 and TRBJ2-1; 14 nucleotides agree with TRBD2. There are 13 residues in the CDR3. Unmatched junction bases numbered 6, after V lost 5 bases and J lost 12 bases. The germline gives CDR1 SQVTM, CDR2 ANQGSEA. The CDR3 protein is CSVLGLAGEGQFF. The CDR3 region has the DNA TGCAGCGTTTTGGGACTAGCGGGGGAGGGGCAGTTCTTC.

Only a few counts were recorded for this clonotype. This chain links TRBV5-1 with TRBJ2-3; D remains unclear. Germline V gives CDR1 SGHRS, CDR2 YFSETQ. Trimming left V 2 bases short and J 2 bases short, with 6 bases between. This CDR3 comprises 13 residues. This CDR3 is CASSFPFTDTQYF. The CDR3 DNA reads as TGCGCCAGCAGCTTCCCCTTCACAGATACGCAGTATTTT.

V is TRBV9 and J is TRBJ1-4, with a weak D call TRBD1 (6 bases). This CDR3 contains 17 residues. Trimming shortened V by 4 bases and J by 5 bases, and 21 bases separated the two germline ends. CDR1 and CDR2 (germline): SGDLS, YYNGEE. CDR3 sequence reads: CASSPVPGHHGNEKLFF. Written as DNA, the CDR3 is TGTGCCAGCAGCCCAGTTCCGGGACACCATGGAAATGAAAAACTGTTTTTT. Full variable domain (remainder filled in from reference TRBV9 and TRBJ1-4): DSGVTQTPKHLITATGQRVTLRCSPRSGDLSVYWYQQSLDQGLQFLIQYYNGEERAKGNILERFSAQQFPDLHSELNLSSLELGDSALYFCASSPVPGHHGNEKLFFGSGTQLSVL.

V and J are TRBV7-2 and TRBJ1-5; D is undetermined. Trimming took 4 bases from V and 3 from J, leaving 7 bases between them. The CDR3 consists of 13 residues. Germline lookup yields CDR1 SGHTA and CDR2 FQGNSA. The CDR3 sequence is CASSSAHNQPQHF. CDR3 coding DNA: TGTGCCAGCAGCTCGGCACACAATCAGCCCCAGCATTTT.

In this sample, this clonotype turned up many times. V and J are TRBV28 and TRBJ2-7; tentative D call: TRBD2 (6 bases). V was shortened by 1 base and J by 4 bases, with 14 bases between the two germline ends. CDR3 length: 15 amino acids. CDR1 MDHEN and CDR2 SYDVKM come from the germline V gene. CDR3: CASSLFSVGSYEQYF. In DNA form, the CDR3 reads TGTGCCAGCAGTTTATTCTCCGTCGGGAGTTACGAGCAGTACTTC.

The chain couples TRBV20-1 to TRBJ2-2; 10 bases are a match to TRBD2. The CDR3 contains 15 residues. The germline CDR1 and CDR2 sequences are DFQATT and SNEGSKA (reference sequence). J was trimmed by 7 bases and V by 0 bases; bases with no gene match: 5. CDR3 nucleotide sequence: TGCAGTGCTAGAGACGGGACTAGCGTTATCGGGGAGCTGTTTTTT. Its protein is CSARDGTSVIGELFF.

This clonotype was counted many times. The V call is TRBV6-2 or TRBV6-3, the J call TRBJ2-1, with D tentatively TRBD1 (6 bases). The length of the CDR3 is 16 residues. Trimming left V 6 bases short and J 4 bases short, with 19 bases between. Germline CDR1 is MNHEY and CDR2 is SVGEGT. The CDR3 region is CASSPDGDRLYNEQFF. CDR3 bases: TGTGCCAGCAGCCCCGACGGCGACAGGCTATACAATGAGCAGTTCTTC.

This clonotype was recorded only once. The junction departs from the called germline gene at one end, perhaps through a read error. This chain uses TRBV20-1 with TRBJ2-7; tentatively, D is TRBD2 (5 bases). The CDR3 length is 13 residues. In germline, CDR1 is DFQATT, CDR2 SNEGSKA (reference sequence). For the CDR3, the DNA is TGCAGTACTAGAGGAGTGGCCTCCTACGAGCAGTACTTC. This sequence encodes CSTRGVASYEQYF.

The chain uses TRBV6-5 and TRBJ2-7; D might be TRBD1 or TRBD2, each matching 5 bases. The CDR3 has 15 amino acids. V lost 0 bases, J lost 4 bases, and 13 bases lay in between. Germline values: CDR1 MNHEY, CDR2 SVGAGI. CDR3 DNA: TGTGCCAGCAGTTACTCGGCGCTCGGGGCTTACGAGCAGTACTTC. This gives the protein CASSYSALGAYEQYF.

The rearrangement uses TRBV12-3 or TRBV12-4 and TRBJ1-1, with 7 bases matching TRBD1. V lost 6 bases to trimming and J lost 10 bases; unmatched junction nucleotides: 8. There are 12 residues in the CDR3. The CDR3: CASSQGERVAFF. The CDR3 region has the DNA TGTGCCAGCAGCCAGGGGGAGAGGGTAGCTTTCTTT.

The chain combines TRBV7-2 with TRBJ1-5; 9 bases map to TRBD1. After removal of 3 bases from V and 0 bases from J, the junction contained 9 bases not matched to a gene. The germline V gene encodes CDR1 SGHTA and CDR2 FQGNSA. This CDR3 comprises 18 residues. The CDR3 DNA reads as TGTGCCAGCAGCTTGGAACAGGGGGCCGGGTATAGCAATCAGCCCCAGCATTTT. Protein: CASSLEQGAGYSNQPQHF.

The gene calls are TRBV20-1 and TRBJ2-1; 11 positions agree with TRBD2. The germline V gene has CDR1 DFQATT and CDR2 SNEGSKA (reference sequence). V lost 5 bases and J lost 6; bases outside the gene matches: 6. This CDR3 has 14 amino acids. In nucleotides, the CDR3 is TGCAGTGCTTTAGCGGGGGGGCCCGTCAATGAGCAGTTCTTC. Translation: CSALAGGPVNEQFF.

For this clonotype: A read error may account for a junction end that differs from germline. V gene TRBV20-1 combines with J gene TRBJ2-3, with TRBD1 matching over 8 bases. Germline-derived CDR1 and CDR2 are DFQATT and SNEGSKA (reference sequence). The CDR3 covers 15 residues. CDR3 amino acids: CSAPGQGKVTNTQYF. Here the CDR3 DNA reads TGCAGTGCCCCCGGACAGGGAAAGGTCACAAATACGCAGTATTTT.

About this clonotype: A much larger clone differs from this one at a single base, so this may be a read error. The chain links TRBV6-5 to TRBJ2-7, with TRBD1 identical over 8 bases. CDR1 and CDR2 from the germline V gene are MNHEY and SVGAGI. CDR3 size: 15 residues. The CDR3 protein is CAGSYSLTGAYEQYF. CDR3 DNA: TGTGCCGGCAGTTACTCCCTGACAGGGGCATACGAGCAGTACTTC.